This TCR beta chain is drawn from a study of cytomegalovirus exposure and HLA in healthy donors. Study overall: An early data release held 70 million to 90 million unique TCRs from HLA-typed donors.

Broader study findings: Association of a missense DCLRE1C variant with TCR beta V- and J-gene trimming was reported in a later analysis.

About this clone itself: What it binds is not known.

These donors counted as nominally healthy when sampled, but unrecorded immune exposures were likely. Per the germline V gene, CDR1 is SGHDT and CDR2 is YYEEEE. V was clipped by 4 bases and J by 3 bases, with 14 bases between them. This CDR3 has 15 residues. PCR employed 60 Vbeta and 13 Jbeta primers. The method was immunoSEQ multiplex PCR; TCRdb's version includes in-frame clones alone and lacks a portion of them. Among about 140,000 clones listed, around three quarters were seen once. J is TRBJ2-1 and V is TRBV5-6; D is possibly TRBD1 (6 bases). Sequenced: PBMCs. The sequence was obtained from a middle-aged man in good health and CMV-seropositive. CDR3 coding DNA: TGTGCCAGCAGCCGCGGACAGTTCAACTACAATGAGCAGTTCTTC. It yields the protein CASSRGQFNYNEQFF.